Listed below are T cell receptor beta chains from one sample, sequenced in a study of cytomegalovirus exposure and HLA in healthy donors. Sequencing used immunoSEQ multiplex PCR; TCRdb keeps in-frame clones, though not all of them. The sample lists tens of thousands of clones; about four fifths were seen once. Sequenced: PBMCs. The receptors come from a woman aged 40-49 years in good health and CMV-seropositive. The CDR3 runs from the conserved cysteine through the conserved F or W. A D gene is named only where the DNA matches it firmly. Rows give clone size only sometimes, using once, few, many, or a class for an expanded clone.

J	D	size	V	DNA	CDR3
TRBJ1-3	.	.	TRBV30	TGTGCCTGGAGTTTATCAGCGTCTGGAAACACCATATATTTT	CAWSLSASGNTIYF
TRBJ2-1	TRBD2	.	TRBV15	TGTGCCACCAGCAGAGATCCGGGGGGCTACAATGAGCAGTTCTTC	CATSRDPGGYNEQFF
TRBJ2-7	.	.	TRBV6-1	TGTGCCAGCACCCAACCGGGGGTGAAGGAGCAGTACTTC	CASTQPGVKEQYF
TRBJ2-2	.	.	TRBV4-1	TGCGCCAGCAGCCAGCGACAGGAGGCCACCGGGGAGCTGTTTTTT	CASSQRQEATGELFF
TRBJ1-6	.	.	TRBV9	TGTGCCAGCAGGGGGGGGGACGCGCCATCCCCCCTCCACTTT	CASRGGDAPSPLHF
TRBJ1-2	.	few	TRBV10-3	TGTGCCATCAGTGAGGGGCAGAACTATGGCTACACCTTC	CAISEGQNYGYTF
TRBJ1-2	TRBD1	once	TRBV4-2	TGTGCCAGCAGCCAGGACAGGGGCCCTTTCTATGGCTACACCTTC	CASSQDRGPFYGYTF
TRBJ1-3	.	.	TRBV7-3	TGTGCCAGCAGCAACCACGGTAACTCTGGAAACACCATATATTTT	CASSNHGNSGNTIYF
TRBJ2-7	TRBD2	.	TRBV9	TGTGCCAGCAGCGTAGCGAGCGGGGGGACCTACGAGCAGTACTTC	CASSVASGGTYEQYF
TRBJ2-1	TRBD1	.	TRBV5-1	TGCGCCAGCGGAGACAGGGGTGGGCAGTTCTTC	CASGDRGGQFF
TRBJ2-2	TRBD2	.	TRBV6-1	TGTGCCAGCAGACTGACTAGCGTCGGGGAGCTGTTTTTT	CASRLTSVGELFF
TRBJ2-3	.	.	TRBV19	TGTGCCAGTAGTATAACTCTCTATTCAGATACGCAGTATTTT	CASSITLYSDTQYF
TRBJ1-6	TRBD1	.	TRBV28	TGTGCCAGCAGTCGTACAGGGGGCAATTCACCCCTCCACTTT	CASSRTGGNSPLHF
TRBJ2-1	TRBD2	.	TRBV2	TGTGCCAGCAGTATCTGGGGGGGGGTCAATGAGCAGTTCTTC	CASSIWGGVNEQFF
TRBJ1-1	.	few	TRBV7-6	TGTGCCAGCAGCTTGGTTCCCCGGAGGCAACTGAACACTGAAGCTTTCTTT	CASSLVPRRQLNTEAFF
TRBJ1-2	.	.	TRBV9	TGTGCCAGCAGCCCGGGAGGGGCCGATAACTATGGCTACACCTTC	CASSPGGADNYGYTF
TRBJ2-3	.	.	TRBV9	TGTGCCAGCAGCGTAGGGGGCATTGGCACAGATACGCAGTATTTT	CASSVGGIGTDTQYF
TRBJ2-1	TRBD2	.	TRBV18	TGTGCCAGCTCACCCAGGGCTAGCGGGGGGAAGTCGGATGAGCAGTTCTTC	CASSPRASGGKSDEQFF
TRBJ2-5	TRBD2	.	TRBV4-2	TGTGCCAGCAGCCAAGATGAGGGTAGCGGGGGGCGAGGGGAGACCCAGTACTTC	CASSQDEGSGGRGETQYF
TRBJ2-5	TRBD2	.	TRBV6-6	TGTGCCAGCAGTTCCTCCGGACTAGCGGGGCGGGGGGCCCAGTACTTC	CASSSSGLAGRGAQYF
TRBJ2-3	.	.	TRBV5-1	TGCGCCAGCAGCCCAGTGACAGGAGACGCCACAGACACGCAGTATTTT	CASSPVTGDATDTQYF
TRBJ2-2	TRBD2	.	TRBV7-7	TGTGCCAGCAGCAGTAGCGGGGGGGCCCGGACCGGGGAGCTGTTTTTT	CASSSSGGARTGELFF
TRBJ1-4	.	.	TRBV7-3	TGTGCCAGCAGCCCTACAGGCTCTAATGAAAAACTGTTTTTT	CASSPTGSNEKLFF
TRBJ1-5	.	.	TRBV19	TGTGCCAGTAGCCTCAGGAATCAGCCCCAGCATTTT	CASSLRNQPQHF
TRBJ1-5	.	.	TRBV19	TGTGCCAGTACCCCCGGGGAAGGCAATCAGCCCCAGCATTTT	CASTPGEGNQPQHF
TRBJ2-2	TRBD2	.	TRBV11-3	TGTGCCAGCAGCTTATCGGCGGGGGGGCAGACCGGGGAGCTGTTTTTT	CASSLSAGGQTGELFF
TRBJ2-7	.	.	TRBV19	TGTGCCAGTAGTATTGATGGACAGAGCACCTACGAGCAGTACTTC	CASSIDGQSTYEQYF
TRBJ1-1	.	.	TRBV6-6	TGTGCCAGCAAGGGGTCCCCTGATGAAGCTTTCTTT	CASKGSPDEAFF
TRBJ1-1	.	.	TRBV9	TGTGCCAGCAGCGTAGCAGGGGTCCATGAAGCTTTCTTT	CASSVAGVHEAFF
TRBJ1-2	.	few	TRBV7-9	TGTGCCAGCAGCGAGAGTCAGGGGTATGTCTATGGCTACACCTTC	CASSESQGYVYGYTF
TRBJ1-2	TRBD1	.	TRBV5-1	TGCGCCAGCAGCCCAGGGACAGGGTCCGGCTACACCTTC	CASSPGTGSGYTF
TRBJ2-1	TRBD1	.	TRBV6-1	TGTGCCAGCAGTGGTTCCGCAGGGGGCAATGAGCAGTTCTTC	CASSGSAGGNEQFF
TRBJ2-7	TRBD2	.	TRBV2	TGTGCCAGCACCTGGAGGGTAGCGGGGGAGTACTTC	CASTWRVAGEYF
TRBJ1-5	.	.	TRBV6-1	TGTGCCAGCAGTGGCCGGGGAGTGATTGGCAATCAGCCCCAGCATTTT	CASSGRGVIGNQPQHF
TRBJ2-2	TRBD1	.	TRBV19	TGTGCCAGTAGTATTAAGTCAGGGGGCACCGGGGAGCTGTTTTTT	CASSIKSGGTGELFF
TRBJ2-3	.	.	TRBV7-3	TGTGCCAGCAGCTTCCGCAGGCCAACAGATACGCAGTATTTT	CASSFRRPTDTQYF
TRBJ2-1	TRBD2	few	TRBV6-4	TGTGCCAGCAGTGACTCTATTAGCGGGGGGTACAATGAGCAGTTCTTC	CASSDSISGGYNEQFF
TRBJ2-1	TRBD2	.	TRBV27	TGTGCCAGCAGTTGGGGCGGGGGGGCGAGTGAGCAGTTCTTC	CASSWGGGASEQFF
TRBJ1-5	.	.	TRBV7-9	TGTGCCAGCAGCCTGGACAGTTCCAATCAGCCCCAGCATTTT	CASSLDSSNQPQHF
TRBJ1-2	TRBD1	.	TRBV30	TGTGCCTGTGTAACCGGGACAGCAAACTATGGCTACACCTTC	CACVTGTANYGYTF
TRBJ2-2	.	.	TRBV19	TGTGCCAGTATCCCCAGGGTAAACTTTCTTTCCGGGGAGCTGTTTTTT	CASIPRVNFLSGELFF
TRBJ2-3	TRBD2	.	TRBV28	TGTGCCAGCAGTCCAAGACTAGCGGGGGCCCTTTCAGATACGCAGTATTTT	CASSPRLAGALSDTQYF
TRBJ2-7	TRBD1	.	TRBV18	TGTGCCAGCTCACCGTGGACAGGGGATGACGAGCAGTACTTC	CASSPWTGDDEQYF
TRBJ1-1	TRBD1	.	TRBV27	TGTGCCAGCAGCCGGACAGGGGGCGAGGGATTGAACACTGAAGCTTTCTTT	CASSRTGGEGLNTEAFF
TRBJ2-3	TRBD2	.	TRBV7-2	TGTGCCAGCAGCTTGGCTAGCGGGGGGGATACGCAGTATTTT	CASSLASGGDTQYF
TRBJ2-7	TRBD2	.	TRBV6-5	TGTGCCAGCAGTTACTCTGGGACTAGCGGTCCCTACGAGCAGTACTTC	CASSYSGTSGPYEQYF
TRBJ2-3	.	.	TRBV7-8	TGTGCCAGCAGCGTGTTCGAGGCAGGGTACACAGATACGCAGTATTTT	CASSVFEAGYTDTQYF
TRBJ2-2	.	.	TRBV7-6	TGTGCCAGCAGTCGATTGACTATAACAAGGGGGGAGCTGTTTTTT	CASSRLTITRGELFF
TRBJ2-3	.	few	TRBV9	TGTGCCAGCAGCGGGGGGGCAGATACGCAGTATTTT	CASSGGADTQYF
TRBJ1-5	.	once	TRBV2	TGTGCCAGCAGTCTCCCCGGGGACACCCATCAGCCCCAGCATTTT	CASSLPGDTHQPQHF
TRBJ1-4	.	.	TRBV5-5	TGTGCCAGCAGCTCCCCCGATGGGGGGAGGGGTGAAAAACTGTTTTTT	CASSSPDGGRGEKLFF
TRBJ2-7	.	.	TRBV4-2	TGTGCCAGCAGCCAAGATACCCAGGGGATCTACGAGCAGTACTTC	CASSQDTQGIYEQYF
TRBJ2-3	.	.	TRBV10-3	TGTGCCATCAGTGGAGCAGGTACGCAGTATTTT	CAISGAGTQYF
TRBJ1-2	TRBD1	few	TRBV7-2	TGTGCCAGCAGCCCTGACAGGGGAGGGGGCTACACCTTC	CASSPDRGGGYTF
TRBJ1-3	TRBD1	.	TRBV7-6	TGTGCCAGCAGCTCCGAAGCTATAAGGGGGACAGCTGCTGGAAACACCATATATTTT	CASSSEAIRGTAAGNTIYF